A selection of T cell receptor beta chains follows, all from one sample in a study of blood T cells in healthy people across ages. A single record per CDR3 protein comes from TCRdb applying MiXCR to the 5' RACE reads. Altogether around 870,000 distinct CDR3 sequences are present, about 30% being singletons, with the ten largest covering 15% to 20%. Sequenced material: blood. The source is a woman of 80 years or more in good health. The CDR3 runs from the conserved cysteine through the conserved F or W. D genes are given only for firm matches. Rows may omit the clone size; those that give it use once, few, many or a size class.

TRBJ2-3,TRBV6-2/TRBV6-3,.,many,TGTGCCAGCACCCCGGGTCTGGATACGCAGTATTTT,CASTPGLDTQYF
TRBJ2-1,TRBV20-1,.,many,TGCAGTGCTGAGGGGGGAAACTACAATGAGCAGTTCTTC,CSAEGGNYNEQFF
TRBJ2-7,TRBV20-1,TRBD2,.,TGCAGTGCTAGACAGGGAGGGAGTGACTACGAGCAGTACTTC,CSARQGGSDYEQYF
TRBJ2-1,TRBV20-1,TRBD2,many,TGCAGTGCTACGGGACTAAGGGGTGAGCAGTTCTTC,CSATGLRGEQFF
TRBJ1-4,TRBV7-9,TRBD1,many,TGTGCCAGCAGCTTAGCAGGGGGCTTAAACGAAAAACTGTTTTTT,CASSLAGGLNEKLFF
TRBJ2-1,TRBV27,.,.,TGTGCCAGCAGCTTGGGGGACTGGAACCTCAATGAGCAGTTCTTC,CASSLGDWNLNEQFF
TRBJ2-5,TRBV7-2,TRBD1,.,TGTGCCAGCAGCTCGGGGATGGACAGGGGAATTGAGAAGACCCAGTACTTC,CASSSGMDRGIEKTQYF
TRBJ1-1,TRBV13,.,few,TGTGCCAGCAGCCTTCCTCCCAGGGGAGCTTTCTTT,CASSLPPRGAFF
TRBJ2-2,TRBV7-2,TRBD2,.,TGTGCCAGCAGCTCTCAACTGACTAGCGGGGGGGCTCGGGAGCTGTTTTTT,CASSSQLTSGGARELFF
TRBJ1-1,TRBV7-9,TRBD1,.,TGTGCCAGCAGCCTAAGACAGGGGTCCACTGAAGCTTTCTTT,CASSLRQGSTEAFF
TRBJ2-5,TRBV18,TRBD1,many,TGTGCCAGCTCACCCTATACCGGACAGGGCCAGACCCAGTACTTC,CASSPYTGQGQTQYF
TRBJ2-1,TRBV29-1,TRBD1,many,TGCAGCGTTTCGGGACAGGGAGGGCAGTTCTTC,CSVSGQGGQFF
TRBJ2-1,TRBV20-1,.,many,TGCAGTGCTAGCCATATGGGCAGGGGCGGGAACAATGAGCAGTTCTTC,CSASHMGRGGNNEQFF
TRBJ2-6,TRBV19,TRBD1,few,TGTGCCAGTAGTATCTGGGGGACAGGGGGTACCGGGGCCAACGTCCTGACTTTC,CASSIWGTGGTGANVLTF
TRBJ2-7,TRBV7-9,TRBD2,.,TGTGCCAGCAGCTTCGTCACCGGGCGGGGGTACTCCTACGAGCAGTACTTC,CASSFVTGRGYSYEQYF
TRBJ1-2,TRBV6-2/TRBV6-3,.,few,TGTGCCAGCAGTTACGGAACCCCGACTGGCTACACCTTC,CASSYGTPTGYTF
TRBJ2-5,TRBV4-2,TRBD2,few,TGTGCCAGCAGCCAAGTACTAGCGGGGACACAAGAGACCCAGTACTTC,CASSQVLAGTQETQYF
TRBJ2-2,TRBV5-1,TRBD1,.,TGCGCCAGCAGCTCGCTCAGGGGGCGCGGAAACACCGGGGAGCTGTTTTTT,CASSSLRGRGNTGELFF
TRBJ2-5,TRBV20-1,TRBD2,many,TGCAGTGCACACCCGGGGGGGCCAAAGGTGACCCAGTACTTC,CSAHPGGPKVTQYF
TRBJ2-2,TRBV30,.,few,TGTGCCTGGAGTAGGCCGCCCACCGGGGAGCTGTTTTTT,CAWSRPPTGELFF
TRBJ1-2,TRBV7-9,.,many,TGTGCCAGCAGCTTAGGGCAGGCAGACTTCTATGGCTACACCTTC,CASSLGQADFYGYTF
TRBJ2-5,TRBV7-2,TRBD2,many,TGTGCCAGCAGCTCCCAGCCGGGACTAGGTCCGGAGACCCAGTACTTC,CASSSQPGLGPETQYF
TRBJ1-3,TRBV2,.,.,TGTGCCACTACAGGGACAGGAAACACCATATATTTT,CATTGTGNTIYF
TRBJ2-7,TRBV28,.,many,TGTGCCAGCACGGCAGGGAACTACGAGCAGTACTTC,CASTAGNYEQYF
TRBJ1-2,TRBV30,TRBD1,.,TGTGCCTGGAGTCTGAAGCAGGGGGTGAACTATGGCTACACCTTC,CAWSLKQGVNYGYTF
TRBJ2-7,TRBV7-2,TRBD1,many,TGTGCCAGCAGCTTAGGGGGACAGGGGCGAAACGAGCAGTACTTC,CASSLGGQGRNEQYF
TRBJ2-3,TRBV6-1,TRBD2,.,TGTGCCAGCAGTGAAGCGGCTAGCGGCGCTAGCACAGATACGCAGTATTTT,CASSEAASGASTDTQYF
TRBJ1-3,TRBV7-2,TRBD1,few,TGTGCCAGCAGCGAATGGACAGGGACTGGAAACACCATATATTTT,CASSEWTGTGNTIYF
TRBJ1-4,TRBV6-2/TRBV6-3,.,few,TGTGCCAGCACTGCCCCTGGTGAGGGCGAAAAACTGTTTTTT,CASTAPGEGEKLFF
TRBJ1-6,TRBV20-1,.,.,TGCAGTGCTAGATTCAGGGTTAACTCCTATAATTCACCCCTCCACTTT,CSARFRVNSYNSPLHF
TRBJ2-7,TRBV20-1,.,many,TGCAGTGCTAGACTCCAGGCGGGCCACTACGAGCAGTACTTC,CSARLQAGHYEQYF
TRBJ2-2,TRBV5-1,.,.,TGCGCCAGCAGCACGACACTGAACACCGGGGAGCTGTTTTTT,CASSTTLNTGELFF
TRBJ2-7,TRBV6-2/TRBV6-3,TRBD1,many,TGTGCCAGCAGCTCGGGACAGATGTCCTACGAGCAGTACTTC,CASSSGQMSYEQYF
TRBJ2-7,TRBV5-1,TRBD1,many,TGCGCCAGCAGCTTGGGGGACAGCTTCTACGAGCAGTACTTC,CASSLGDSFYEQYF
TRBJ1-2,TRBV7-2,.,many,TGTGCCAGCATTCTCGGGACACCAAGTTCCTATGGCTACACCTTC,CASILGTPSSYGYTF
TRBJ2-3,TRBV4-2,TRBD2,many,TGTGCCAGCAGCCAAGATCTCGCGGGGGGGCCAGATACGCAGTATTTT,CASSQDLAGGPDTQYF
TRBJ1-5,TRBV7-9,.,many,TGTGCCAGCAGCTTCGACAGCCAGCCCCAGCATTTT,CASSFDSQPQHF
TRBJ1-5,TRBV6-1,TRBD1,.,TGTGCCAGCAGAGGAGGACAGGGAGGTCAGCCCCAGCATTTT,CASRGGQGGQPQHF
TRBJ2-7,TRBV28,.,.,TGTGCCAACAGTCCTGGACAGACCTACGAGCAGTACTTC,CANSPGQTYEQYF
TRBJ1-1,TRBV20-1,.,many,TGCAGTGCGAGCTACCAGGGATACACTGAAGCTTTCTTT,CSASYQGYTEAFF
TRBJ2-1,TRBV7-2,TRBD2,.,TGTGCCAGCAGCTTACTAGCGGCCCCCAAGTCCGATGAGCAGTTCTTC,CASSLLAAPKSDEQFF
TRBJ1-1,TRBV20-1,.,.,TGCAGTGCTAGAGGGGGTAACAGAGGTAACACTGAAGCTTTCTTT,CSARGGNRGNTEAFF
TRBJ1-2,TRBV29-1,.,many,TGCAGCGTAACGACAGGATCTAACTATGGCTACACCTTC,CSVTTGSNYGYTF
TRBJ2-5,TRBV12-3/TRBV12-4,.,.,TGTGCCAGCAGTCAGACTTATAGGGAGACCCAGTACTTC,CASSQTYRETQYF